These 30 T cell receptor beta chains were sequenced from one sample in a study of cytomegalovirus exposure and HLA in healthy donors. The PCR was carried out with 60 Vbeta primers and 13 Jbeta primers. Data came from immunoSEQ multiplex PCR; TCRdb stores just in-frame clones and leaves some out. The sample shows 150,000 to 200,000 clones, roughly nine tenths of them seen only once. Input material: PBMCs. All receptors derive from a girl under three years old in good health and CMV-seronegative.

This clone has just a few counts. This chain links TRBV19 with TRBJ2-7; 8 bases line up with TRBD2. The CDR3 contains 14 residues. The V segment lost 8 bases and the J segment 0 bases; nucleotides outside the gene matches: 6. Germline CDR1 is LNHDA and CDR2 is SQIVND (reference sequence). CDR3 sequence reads: CASQSGGPSYEQYF. The DNA for the CDR3 is TGTGCCAGTCAGTCGGGGGGGCCCTCCTACGAGCAGTACTTC.

The gene calls are TRBV6-5 and TRBJ1-2; D is undetermined. V was pared by 0 bases and J by 3 bases, with 11 bases between. This CDR3 spans 15 amino acids. Germline CDR1 and CDR2: MNHEY and SVGAGI. Written as DNA, the CDR3 is TGTGCCAGCAGTTACTCGACCGGGCGGGACTATGGCTACACCTTC. Translated, it gives CASSYSTGRDYGYTF.

V gene TRBV5-1 combines with J gene TRBJ2-7, with TRBD1 identical over 9 bases. Unmatched junction bases numbered 1, after V lost 3 bases and J lost 0 bases. The CDR3 covers 14 residues. CDR1 SGHRS and CDR2 YFSETQ come from the germline V gene. The DNA for the CDR3 is TGCGCCAGCAGCTGGGACAGGGTCTCCTACGAGCAGTACTTC. Translation: CASSWDRVSYEQYF.

The chain couples TRBV19 to TRBJ2-1; no firm D call. CDR1 is LNHDA and CDR2 is SQIVND in the germline V gene (reference sequence). CDR3 length: 16 amino acids. Between the trimmed V and J ends, which lost 3 bases and 3 bases, there was a span of 15 bases. DNA for the CDR3: TGTGCCAGTAGTATCTTCCTTAGGCAGGTCTACAATGAGCAGTTCTTC. Its translation: CASSIFLRQVYNEQFF.

The V and J genes are TRBV27 and TRBJ2-7; a weak D match, TRBD1 (5 bases). CDR1 is MNHEY, CDR2 SMNVEV, per germline (reference sequence). V lost 7 bases and J lost 1, with 8 bases in between. This CDR3 is built from 12 residues. CDR3 region: CASIGASYEQYF. The CDR3 nucleotides read TGTGCCAGCATAGGGGCTTCCTACGAGCAGTACTTC.

This chain connects TRBV4-1 to TRBJ2-6; 9 bases fit TRBD1. Germline-derived CDR1 and CDR2 are MGHRA and YSYEKL. This CDR3 is 17 amino acids long. V shed 4 bases, J shed 2 bases, and the junction held 6 bases outside the gene matches. In DNA, the CDR3 is TGCGCCAGCAGCCTCCTACAGGGGGCCCCTGGGGCCAACGTCCTGACTTTC. Protein sequence: CASSLLQGAPGANVLTF.

CDR3 bases: TGTGCCAGCACCAGGGGGGCTGAAGCTTTCTTT. It encodes CASTRGAEAFF. This rearrangement joins TRBV27 to TRBJ1-1; 7 nucleotides agree with TRBD1. There are 11 residues in the CDR3. V was clipped by 7 bases and J by 6 bases; unmatched bases: 2. Germline-derived CDR1 and CDR2 are MNHEY and SMNVEV (reference sequence).

The CDR3, as DNA: TGTGCCAGCAGCACCCTAGCTGACGAGCAGTACTTC. It is translated as CASSTLADEQYF. The rearrangement uses TRBV27 and TRBJ2-7; D perhaps matches TRBD2 (5 bases). V lost 6 bases and J lost 5, with 11 bases in between. Germline values: CDR1 MNHEY, CDR2 SMNVEV (reference sequence). This CDR3 spans 12 amino acids.

The chain is built from TRBV7-3 and TRBJ1-3, with 8 nucleotides matching TRBD1. The CDR3 is 13 residues long. Trimming removed 4 bases from V and 8 bases from J; junction bases left unmatched: 4. The germline V gene has CDR1 SGHTA and CDR2 FQGTGA. The CDR3: CASSSDRGDTIYF. DNA for the CDR3: TGTGCCAGCAGCTCTGACAGGGGTGACACCATATATTTT.

The chain recombines TRBV5-1 with TRBJ2-3; 12 bases match TRBD2. The CDR3 is made up of 16 amino acids. Germline V gives CDR1 SGHRS, CDR2 YFSETQ. Trimming took 2 bases from V and 2 from J; bases not matched to a gene: 3. The DNA of the CDR3 is TGCGCCAGCAGCTTCGGACTAGCGGGGATCACAGATACGCAGTATTTT. This sequence encodes CASSFGLAGITDTQYF.

The chain uses TRBV4-1 and TRBJ2-5; D unclear. Germline CDR1 MGHRA, CDR2 YSYEKL. Trimming removed 1 base from V and 0 bases from J, with 3 bases in between. This CDR3 is 13 amino acids long. Here the CDR3 reads CASSQVNQETQYF. CDR3 in DNA: TGCGCCAGCAGCCAAGTAAACCAAGAGACCCAGTACTTC.

For this clone: At one end, the junction sequence differs from germline, possibly due to a read error. The V and J genes are TRBV7-9 and TRBJ2-2; 9 nucleotides line up with TRBD1. The CDR3 has 18 amino acids. Germline CDR1 and CDR2: SEHNR and FQNEAQ (reference sequence). This CDR3 reads CSSSSSAPGQGYTGELFF. CDR3 nucleotides: TGTTCCAGCAGCTCATCGGCCCCGGGACAGGGATACACCGGGGAGCTGTTTTTT.

The chain couples TRBV30 to TRBJ1-5; possible D gene TRBD1, 5 bases. V was pared by 3 bases and J by 6 bases, with 15 bases between. CDR1 and CDR2 from the germline V gene are GTSNPN and SVGIG (reference sequence). This CDR3 spans 14 amino acids. CDR3 amino acids: CAWSPAGWTQPQHF. CDR3 coding DNA: TGTGCCTGGAGCCCGGCAGGGTGGACTCAGCCCCAGCATTTT.

This clone was seen more than once but under ten times. This chain links TRBV5-1 with TRBJ1-1, with 10 nucleotides matching TRBD1. CDR3 size: 17 residues. Germline assignment: CDR1 SGHRS and CDR2 YFSETQ. J was trimmed by 1 base and V by 0 bases; bases with no gene match: 6. CDR3 sequence: CASSLATGTGANTEAFF. CDR3 nucleotide sequence: TGCGCCAGCAGCTTGGCTACCGGGACAGGGGCGAACACTGAAGCTTTCTTT.

The chain combines TRBV18 with TRBJ1-5; perhaps TRBD1 as D (6 bases). This CDR3 region has 13 residues. Trimming removed 4 bases from V and 2 bases from J, with 6 bases in between. Germline V CDR1 and CDR2: KGHSH, LQKENI. CDR3 sequence reads: CASSRQGNQPQHF. In nucleotides, the CDR3 is TGTGCCAGCTCACGACAGGGCAATCAGCCCCAGCATTTT.

This sequence joins TRBV5-1 and TRBJ2-3; D possibly corresponds to TRBD2 (6 bases). V was cut by 1 base and J by 1 base, with 10 bases left in between. Germline V gene lookup returns CDR1 SGHRS and CDR2 YFSETQ. The CDR3 runs to 15 residues. The CDR3 DNA reads as TGCGCCAGCAGCTTGTTGTCTAGCGGCACAGATACGCAGTATTTT. Its protein product is CASSLLSSGTDTQYF.

The rearrangement joins TRBV13 to TRBJ2-7; D is possibly TRBD2 (5 bases). Per germline, CDR1 PRHDT and CDR2 FYEKMQ (reference sequence). The CDR3 has 14 residues. Trimming stripped 4 bases from V and 0 bases from J, with 10 bases between. CDR3 in DNA: TGTGCCAGCAGCTCGGGGTGGGCCTCCTACGAGCAGTACTTC. Amino acids: CASSSGWASYEQYF.

The V and J genes are TRBV19 and TRBJ1-6; D remains ambiguous. Trimming took off 6 bases at V and 8 bases at J, with 14 bases between the two ends. The CDR3 is made up of 14 amino acids. Germline V gene data show CDR1 as LNHDA and CDR2 as SQIVND (reference sequence). The CDR3 nucleotides read TGTGCCAGTAGGGTGAGGAATCTGGATTCACCCCTCCACTTT. This sequence encodes CASRVRNLDSPLHF. Full variable domain (missing parts from reference TRBV19 and TRBJ1-6): DGGITQSPKYLFRKEGQNVTLSCEQNLNHDAMYWYRQDPGQGLRLIYYSQIVNDFQKGDIAEGYSVSREKKESFPLTVTSAQKNPTAFYLCASRVRNLDSPLHFGNGTRLTVT.

This sequence joins TRBV19 and TRBJ1-2; tentatively, D is TRBD1 (6 bases). Germline V gene lookup returns CDR1 LNHDA and CDR2 SQIVND (reference sequence). With 3 bases removed from V and 3 bases from J, the gap between germline ends came to 35 bases. CDR3 size: 22 residues. In DNA form, the CDR3 reads TGTGCCAGTAGTATGGCCCCGCTAGCTGCAGGGGCGCGGTCAGTCGTTGACTATGGCTACACCTTC. Amino acid sequence: CASSMAPLAAGARSVVDYGYTF.

The chain couples TRBV5-1 to TRBJ2-7; 10 nucleotides match TRBD2. The trim removed 0 bases at V and 4 bases at J, leaving 4 bases unmatched. Germline loops: CDR1 SGHRS, CDR2 YFSETQ. The CDR3 runs 15 residues. CDR3 in amino acids: CASSLADSGRYEQYF. The DNA for the CDR3 is TGCGCCAGCAGCTTGGCCGATAGCGGGAGGTACGAGCAGTACTTC.

The chain uses TRBV5-5 and TRBJ2-3; D is perhaps TRBD2 (6 bases). Germline V CDR1 and CDR2: SGHKS, YYEKEE (reference sequence). Trimming shortened V by 2 bases and J by 2 bases, and 15 bases separated the two germline ends. This CDR3 is 16 amino acids long. The CDR3 nucleotides read TGTGCCAGCAGCTTAGGAGGGACGGGAAACACAGATACGCAGTATTTT. This sequence encodes CASSLGGTGNTDTQYF.

This clone occurred once. The CDR3 protein is CASSVTGGLDEQYF. The CDR3 coding sequence is TGTGCCAGCAGTGTTACGGGGGGCCTGGACGAGCAGTACTTC. This chain connects TRBV25-1 to TRBJ2-7; perhaps TRBD2 as D (7 bases). This CDR3 has 14 residues. Germline V gene lookup returns CDR1 MGHDK and CDR2 SYGVNS. V lost 4 bases and J 5 bases, leaving 15 bases between the germline ends.

The chain links TRBV19 to TRBJ1-2, with 8 bases fitting TRBD1. The germline V gene has CDR1 LNHDA and CDR2 SQIVND (reference sequence). CDR3 length equals 14 residues. Trimming at V came to 4 bases and at J to 3 bases, leaving 4 bases not matched to a gene. CDR3 in DNA: TGTGCCAGTAGTACAGCAGGGGGCCACTATGGCTACACCTTC. Translating gives CASSTAGGHYGYTF.

This rearrangement joins TRBV7-3 to TRBJ2-1; D may be TRBD1 (5 bases). V lost 5 bases and J 3 bases, leaving 8 bases between the germline ends. The CDR3 extends over 13 amino acids. CDR1 and CDR2 from the germline V gene are SGHTA and FQGTGA. The CDR3 sequence is CASSVDSYNEQFF. CDR3 DNA sequence: TGTGCCAGCAGCGTCGACAGCTACAATGAGCAGTTCTTC.

The chain has TRBV30 and TRBJ2-3; TRBD2 aligns across 8 bases. Germline CDR1 reads GTSNPN; CDR2 reads SVGIG (reference sequence). V lost 1 base, J lost 5 bases, and 5 bases stayed unmatched. This CDR3 comprises 14 residues. DNA for the CDR3: TGTGCCTGGAGTGAGGGACTAGGCATAGATACGCAGTATTTT. It translates to CAWSEGLGIDTQYF.

The chain has TRBV7-2 and TRBJ1-6; tentative D call: TRBD1 (5 bases). This CDR3 has 16 residues. V was trimmed by 2 bases and J by 6 bases, leaving 14 bases between them. Germline V gene data show CDR1 as SGHTA and CDR2 as FQGNSA. CDR3 sequence reads: CASSLSADSPNSPLHF. DNA for the CDR3: TGTGCCAGCAGCTTATCTGCCGACAGTCCTAATTCACCCCTCCACTTT.

This clone was observed once. The chain has TRBV2 and TRBJ2-7, with TRBD1 matching over 9 bases. The CDR3 sequence is 12 residues long. V trimming: 11 bases; J trimming: 4 bases; junction bases outside the gene matches: 6. The germline gives CDR1 SNHLY, CDR2 FYNNEI. The CDR3 loop is CAGRDRAYEQYF. CDR3 nucleotides: TGTGCCGGTCGGGACAGGGCTTACGAGCAGTACTTC.

The CDR3 protein is CASSLEASGGPIPYEQYF. The CDR3 DNA sequence: TGCGCCAGCAGCTTGGAAGCCAGCGGGGGGCCGATCCCCTACGAGCAGTACTTC. J is TRBJ2-7 and V is TRBV5-1, with 9 positions matching TRBD2. The germline V gene has CDR1 SGHRS and CDR2 YFSETQ. This CDR3 comprises 18 residues. The V and J ends lost 0 bases and 2 bases, in that order; junction bases with no gene match: 12.

This sequence joins TRBV7-9 and TRBJ1-1; no reliable D call. Trimming stripped 2 bases from V and 5 bases from J, with 3 bases between. Germline V gene data show CDR1 as SEHNR and CDR2 as FQNEAQ (reference sequence). This CDR3 contains 11 residues. The chain's CDR3 is CASSLSTEAFF. The CDR3 nucleotides are TGTGCCAGCAGCTTATCAACTGAAGCTTTCTTT.

This clone was seen just once. The CDR3: CASSSNAGRIGGQFF. CDR3 sequence (DNA): TGTGCCAGCAGCTCAAACGCCGGGCGTATCGGGGGGCAGTTCTTC. The chain joins TRBV11-2 to TRBJ2-1, with D possibly matching TRBD2 (6 bases). In germline, CDR1 is SGHAT, CDR2 FQNNGV. Trimming removed 4 bases at V and 12 bases at J, with 22 bases between. CDR3 length: 15 residues.